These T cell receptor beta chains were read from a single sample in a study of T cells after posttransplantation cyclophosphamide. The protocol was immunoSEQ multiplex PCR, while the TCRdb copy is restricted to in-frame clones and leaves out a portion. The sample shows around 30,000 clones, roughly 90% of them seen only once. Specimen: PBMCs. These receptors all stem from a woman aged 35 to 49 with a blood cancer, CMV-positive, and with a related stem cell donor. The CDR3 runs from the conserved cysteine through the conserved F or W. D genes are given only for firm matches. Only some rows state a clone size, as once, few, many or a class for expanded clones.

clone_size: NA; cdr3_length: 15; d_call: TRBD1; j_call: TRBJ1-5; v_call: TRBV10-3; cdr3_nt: TGTGCCATCGGGGGACAGGGAGGCGGGAGTCAGCCCCAGCATTTT; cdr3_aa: CAIGGQGGGSQPQHF
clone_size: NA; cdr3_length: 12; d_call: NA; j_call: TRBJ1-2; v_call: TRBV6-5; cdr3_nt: TGTGCCAGCACCTCAACCAGATATGGCTACACCTTC; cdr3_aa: CASTSTRYGYTF
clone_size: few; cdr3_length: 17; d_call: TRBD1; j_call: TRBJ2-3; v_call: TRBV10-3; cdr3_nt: TGTGCCATCAGTGAGTCCATCGGGACAGGGAGCACAGATACGCAGTATTTT; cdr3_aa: CAISESIGTGSTDTQYF
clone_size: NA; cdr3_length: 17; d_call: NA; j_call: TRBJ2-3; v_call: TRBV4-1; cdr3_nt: TGCGCCAGCAGCCAAGTCGGCGGGGAATCTAGCACAGATACGCAGTATTTT; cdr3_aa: CASSQVGGESSTDTQYF
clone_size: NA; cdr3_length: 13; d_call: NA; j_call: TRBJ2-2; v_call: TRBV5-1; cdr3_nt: TGCGCCAGCAGCGGAGGAACGGCCGGGGAGCTGTTTTTT; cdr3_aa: CASSGGTAGELFF
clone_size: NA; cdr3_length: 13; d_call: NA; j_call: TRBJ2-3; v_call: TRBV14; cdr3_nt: TGTGCCAGCAGCCAAGCGTACACAGATACGCAGTATTTT; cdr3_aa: CASSQAYTDTQYF
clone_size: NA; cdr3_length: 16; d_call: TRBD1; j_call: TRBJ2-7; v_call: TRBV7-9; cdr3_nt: TGTGCCAGCAGCTTCCGGGACAGGCACCTTCCCTACGAGCAGTACTTC; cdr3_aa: CASSFRDRHLPYEQYF
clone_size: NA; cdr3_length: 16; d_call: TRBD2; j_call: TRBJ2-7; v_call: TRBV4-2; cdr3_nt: TGTGCCAGCAGCCAAGATTTTACGGGGGGATCCTACGAGCAGTACTTC; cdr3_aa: CASSQDFTGGSYEQYF
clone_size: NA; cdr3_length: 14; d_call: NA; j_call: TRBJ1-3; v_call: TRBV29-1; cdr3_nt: TGCAGCGTTGTGGACTCCACCTCTGGAAACACCATATATTTT; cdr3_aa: CSVVDSTSGNTIYF
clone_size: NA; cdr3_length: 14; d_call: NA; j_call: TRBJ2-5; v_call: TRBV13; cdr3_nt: TGTGCCAGCAGCTCCGACGCGGGGGCAGGGACCCAGTACTTC; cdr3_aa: CASSSDAGAGTQYF